Reported below is one TCR beta chain. The antigen remains unidentified. RNA transcripts served as the template for amplifying TCR beta CDR3 regions. Primed by the HTBI set, a first-round RT-PCR was run on the TCR CDR3. One entry per CDR3 protein, called by TCRdb with MiXCR from the multiplex PCR reads. The table includes about 680,000 distinct CDR3 sequences, just over 35% detected once. This sample was taken from a study of T cells in Graves' hyperthyroidism and ophthalmopathy. At the level of the study: Peripheral blood draws took place at initial diagnosis, ahead of any treatment.

It was uncontrolled infection, other autoimmune disease, pregnancy or lactation that excluded patients. The PBMCs studied were ones that came from around 10 ml fresh peripheral blood. Whole-study findings and limits: Ophthalmopathy was distinguished from stable hyperthyroidism by 13 V-J signatures.

The sequence was obtained from a middle-aged woman with Graves' hyperthyroidism. Sequencing was done on a sample of blood.

The CDR3 nucleotides read TGTGCCAGCAGCGCCCTGGGAGGACCTGGGGCCAACGTCCTGACTTTC. Translating gives CASSALGGPGANVLTF. The rearrangement joins TRBV7-2 to TRBJ2-6; a possible D gene is TRBD2 (6 bases). Per germline, CDR1 SGHTA and CDR2 FQGNSA. The ends were cut back, 5 bases at V and 2 bases at J, with 13 bases in the middle. There are 16 residues in the CDR3.